A single sample gave rise to the 17 T cell receptor beta chains below, sequenced in a study of shared clonotypes between healthy human individuals. Naive CD8 populations comprised CD45RO-negative cells positively selected for CCR7, excluding terminally differentiated effector memory CD45RA+ cells. The repertoire was sequenced with immunoSEQ multiplex PCR; TCRdb's copy has only in-frame clones and lacks some. The sample yields around 600,000 clones, 95% to 98% seen once. Sequenced: naive CD8+ T cells sorted from blood. These receptors originate from a young man in good health.

The chain has TRBV19 and TRBJ1-5; D ambiguous. CDR1 is LNHDA, CDR2 SQIVND, per germline (reference sequence). The CDR3 has 14 amino acids. The V gene lost 7 bases and the J gene lost 1 base, with 11 bases spanning the gap. CDR3 in amino acids: CASKVMRSNQPQHF. The CDR3 DNA reads as TGTGCCAGTAAAGTGATGCGGAGCAATCAGCCCCAGCATTTT.

The chain couples TRBV5-8 to TRBJ1-2; 11 bases fit TRBD1. The CDR3 is 16 residues long. CDR1 is SGHTS and CDR2 is YDEGEE in the germline V gene. V lost 5 bases and J lost 5; bases outside the gene matches: 11. CDR3 sequence: CASRPRDGQGAYGYTF. The CDR3 region has the DNA TGTGCCAGCAGACCTCGGGACGGACAGGGGGCGTATGGCTACACCTTC.

The chain links TRBV7-9 to TRBJ1-4, with D possibly TRBD1 on 6 matching bases. Per the germline V gene, CDR1 is SEHNR and CDR2 is FQNEAQ (reference sequence). V was trimmed by 1 base and J by 3 bases, leaving 15 bases between them. The CDR3 extends over 17 amino acids. The DNA for the CDR3 is TGTGCCAGCAGCTTAGTTTCGGGGGCTCGAGCTAATGAAAAACTGTTTTTT. Translating gives CASSLVSGARANEKLFF.

This clone showed up just once. The rearrangement joins TRBV29-1 to TRBJ2-1; 7 bases align to TRBD2. The junction had 11 bases not matched to a gene; V was cut back by 3 bases and J by 3 bases. CDR3 length: 16 amino acids. Germline V gene lookup returns CDR1 SQVTM and CDR2 ANQGSEA. The CDR3 coding sequence is TGCAGCGTTGAGGGGTTGGCGGGAGAAGGCTACAATGAGCAGTTCTTC. Its translation is CSVEGLAGEGYNEQFF.

V and J are TRBV27 and TRBJ2-3; 8 bases line up with TRBD2. Germline CDR1 reads MNHEY; CDR2 reads SMNVEV (reference sequence). This CDR3 comprises 15 residues. V was pared by 4 bases and J by 4 bases, with 7 bases of the junction left unmatched. CDR3 in amino acids: CASSSPGLDPDTQYF. The CDR3 DNA is TGTGCCAGCAGTTCGCCGGGACTAGATCCAGATACGCAGTATTTT.

This clone was seen only once. The V call is TRBV4-3, the J call TRBJ2-1; D is undetermined. Germline CDR1 LGHNA, CDR2 YSLEER. Trimming cost V 0 bases and J 0 bases, with 6 bases left between them. The CDR3 has 15 amino acids. Written as DNA, the CDR3 is TGCGCCAGCAGCCAAGAGACACCCTCCTACAATGAGCAGTTCTTC. Its protein is CASSQETPSYNEQFF.

This chain connects TRBV7-9 to TRBJ1-2, with no clear D. This CDR3 comprises 14 residues. The ends were cut back, 5 bases at V and 0 bases at J, with 10 bases in the middle. Germline V gene lookup returns CDR1 SEHNR and CDR2 FQNEAQ (reference sequence). In DNA, the CDR3 is TGTGCCAGCAGCCCCGACACCCCTAACTATGGCTACACCTTC. This sequence encodes CASSPDTPNYGYTF.

This rearrangement joins TRBV5-4 to TRBJ2-7; TRBD1 matches 11 bases. This CDR3 has 15 residues. With 3 bases clipped from V and 6 bases from J, the junction kept 8 bases outside the gene matches. Germline-derived CDR1 and CDR2 are SGHNT and YYREEE (reference sequence). CDR3 sequence reads: CASSSPGQGVGEQYF. Written as DNA, the CDR3 is TGTGCCAGCAGCTCACCGGGACAGGGGGTAGGCGAGCAGTACTTC.

V gene TRBV10-3 combines with J gene TRBJ1-1; TRBD1 is a possible D gene (6 bases). Germline CDR1 is ENHRY and CDR2 is SYGVKD. Trimming took off 4 bases at V and 7 bases at J, with 10 bases between the two ends. The CDR3 runs 12 residues. CDR3 sequence reads: CAISGWDNEAFF. CDR3 coding DNA: TGTGCCATCAGTGGCTGGGACAATGAAGCTTTCTTT.

V usage is TRBV28 and J usage is TRBJ1-5; the D is unclear. This CDR3 spans 11 amino acids. Germline V gives CDR1 MDHEN, CDR2 SYDVKM. The V end lost 6 bases, the J end lost 6 bases, and 6 bases lay between the germline ends. DNA for the CDR3: TGTGCCAGCAGCCCCGGTCAGCCCCAGCATTTT. Its translation: CASSPGQPQHF. Full variable domain (outside the CDR3, taken from reference TRBV28 and TRBJ1-5): DVKVTQSSRYLVKRTGEKVFLECVQDMDHENMFWYRQDPGLGLRLIYFSYDVKMKEKGDIPEGYSVSREKKERFSLILESASTNQTSMYLCASSPGQPQHFGDGTRLSIL.

The chain uses TRBV10-1 and TRBJ2-1; perhaps TRBD2 as D (5 bases). V was shortened by 2 bases and J by 10 bases, with 15 bases between the two germline ends. This CDR3 is 14 amino acids long. Germline-derived CDR1 and CDR2 are WNHNN and SYGVQD (reference sequence). CDR3 residues: CASSEASPLGEQFF. In DNA, the CDR3 is TGCGCCAGCAGTGAGGCTAGCCCGTTGGGGGAGCAGTTCTTC.

CDR3 sequence (DNA): TGTGCCAGCAGCTTTAGCACAGATACGCAGTATTTT. Amino acids: CASSFSTDTQYF. J is TRBJ2-3 and V is TRBV5-6; D is undetermined. Germline V gives CDR1 SGHDT, CDR2 YYEEEE. This CDR3 spans 12 amino acids. The V end lost 2 bases, the J end lost 0 bases, and 1 base lay between the germline ends.

The J gene is TRBJ2-7, the V gene TRBV7-6, with 10 bases that match TRBD2. J gave up 5 bases and V 2 bases, and 15 bases lay outside the gene matches. Germline values: CDR1 SGHVS, CDR2 FNYEAQ. CDR3 length: 18 amino acids. CDR3 DNA: TGTGCCAGCAGCTTAATGGGCAGGGGGCTAGCGGGAGATAACGAGCAGTACTTC. Amino acid sequence: CASSLMGRGLAGDNEQYF.

J is TRBJ2-2 and V is TRBV11-3, with D tentatively TRBD1 or TRBD2 (6 bases each). Trimming stripped 5 bases from V and 6 bases from J, with 13 bases between. The CDR3 covers 14 residues. Germline assignment: CDR1 SGHNT and CDR2 YENEEA. The CDR3, as DNA: TGTGCCAGCAGCCCACCGGGGGCCCCCGGGGAGCTGTTTTTT. It codes for CASSPPGAPGELFF.

Comments on this clone: At the DNA level, this CDR3 is encoded by other sequences in the same sample as well. V is TRBV27 and J is TRBJ2-7; D uncertain. CDR1 is MNHEY, CDR2 SMNVEV, per germline (reference sequence). Trimming took off 4 bases at V and 0 bases at J, with 4 bases between the two ends. This CDR3 contains 12 residues. The CDR3, as DNA: TGTGCCAGCAGTTCCCCCTCCTACGAGCAGTACTTC. As protein: CASSSPSYEQYF.

V is TRBV5-6 and J is TRBJ2-4, with 9 bases fitting TRBD1. V shed 3 bases, J shed 8 bases, and the junction held 6 bases outside the gene matches. This CDR3 spans 14 amino acids. CDR1 and CDR2 from the germline V gene are SGHDT and YYEEEE. The CDR3, as DNA: TGTGCCAGCAGCTGGGGACAGGGTCGTGACATTCAGTACTTC. Protein product: CASSWGQGRDIQYF.

The chain employs TRBV27 and TRBJ2-3, with 7 bases fitting TRBD1. CDR1 MNHEY and CDR2 SMNVEV come from the germline V gene (reference sequence). V shed 5 bases, J shed 1 base, and the junction held 9 bases outside the gene matches. The CDR3 runs to 16 residues. The CDR3 DNA reads as TGTGCCAGCAGTGAGGGGGTTACAGGGGGCACAGATACGCAGTATTTT. This codes for CASSEGVTGGTDTQYF.